Following are 32 T cell receptor delta chains from one sample sequenced in a study of γδ T cells in repeated Plasmodium falciparum infection. TCRdb re-called the multiplex PCR reads using CATT. The sample contains around 57,000 delta-chain clones, roughly 1.8% of which appear only once. Vgamma9/Vdelta2+ and Vdelta2-negative gammadelta T cells were flow-sorted from PBMC for bulk sequencing. The sequenced material came from gamma-delta T cells from blood. These receptors all stem from a pool of human donors (malaria-infected and uninfected, not separated).

As to this clone: This probably arose from a read error, given a far larger clone one base away. At the DNA level, this CDR3 is encoded by other sequences in the same sample as well. This rearrangement joins TRDV1 to TRDJ1; 10 positions agree with TRDD3. The J gene is absent in TCRdb and was assigned here via DNA matching to germline. CDR3 size: 19 residues. The germline V gene has CDR1 TSWWSYY and CDR2 QGS. The CDR3 loop reads CALGETLRLGDLYTDKLIF. CDR3 sequence (DNA): TGTGCCCTTGGGGAGACTCTCCGACTGGGGGATCTATACACCGATAAACTCATCTTT.

This clone was recorded many times. The sample contains more than one DNA sequence encoding this CDR3. V is TRDV1 and J is TRDJ1, with 9 bases that match TRDD2. The CDR3 consists of 22 residues. The V and J ends lost 3 bases and 0 bases, in that order; junction bases with no gene match: 23. CDR1 is TSWWSYY, CDR2 QGS, per germline. The CDR3 region has the DNA TGTGCTCTTGGGGACCTACAACCTTCCTACGCTGGGGGTGCGATGTACACCGATAAACTCATCTTT. Translation gives CALGDLQPSYAGGAMYTDKLIF.

This clone was picked up a small number of times. This DNA translates differently at residue 8 from the TCRdb protein, which is that of a much larger clone; a read error is likely, and the protein shown is the DNA's own translation. The chain has TRAV38-2/DV8 and TRDJ1, with TRDD2 matching over 7 bases. Here the J gene came from matching the DNA to germline, since TCRdb omits it. The CDR3 is made up of 25 amino acids. V gave up 8 bases and J gave up 0 bases; unmatched junction bases: 40. CDR1 is TSESDYY, CDR2 QEAYKQQN, per germline. CDR3 nucleotides: TGTGCTTACGGGGAGAGGGGGCGGATATCCTTCCTCCGTACGGCGGCCGGCGAGTACACCGATAAACTCATCTTT. Translated, it gives CAYGERGRISFLRTAAGEYTDKLIF.

The table lists this clone with a few counts. The translation of this DNA and the TCRdb protein of a much larger clone differ at residue 9, probably owing to a read error; the protein shown here is translated from the DNA. V usage is TRDV1 and J usage is TRDJ2; tentatively, D is TRDD2 or TRDD3 (5 bases each). No J gene was available from TCRdb, and it was assigned here by a germline match of the DNA. The CDR3 spans 21 residues. The V end lost 2 bases, the J end lost 2 bases, and 27 bases lay between the germline ends. Looked up from germline, CDR1 is TSWWSYY and CDR2 is QGS. CDR3 protein: CALGEGPYRGPRTTLTAQLFF. The CDR3 nucleotides read TGTGCTCTTGGGGAAGGTCCCTACCGGGGGCCCCGCACCACCTTGACAGCACAACTCTTCTTT.

This clone was detected a few times. The protein that TCRdb holds for this DNA derives from a much larger clone and differs from the translated DNA at residue 10, which likely indicates a read error; the protein shown here is translated from the DNA. V is TRDV3 and J is TRDJ1, with D possibly called TRDD2 or TRDD3 (5 bases each). Per germline, CDR1 TVYSNPD and CDR2 GDNSRS (reference sequence). Trimming stripped 5 bases from V and 2 bases from J, with 33 bases between. The CDR3 covers 19 residues. CDR3 in DNA: TGTGCCCTCAACCTCTTCCGAAGGGGACACGCGAATTCAACCGATAAACTCATCTTT. Residues: CALNLFRRGHANSTDKLIF.

With regard to this clone: A read error is likely here: a far larger clone is one base away. The sample carries other DNA sequences with the same CDR3. The rearrangement uses TRDV1 and TRDJ1; 10 bases line up with TRDD3. CDR1 TSWWSYY and CDR2 QGS come from the germline V gene. The CDR3 is 25 residues long. The CDR3 region has the DNA TGTGCTCTTGGGGAACAAAGTATCAGGTACCCCATTGTGGGGGATACTTTCAGGTACACCGATAAACTCACCTTT. This encodes CALGEQSIRYPIVGDTFRYTDKLTF.

Comments on this clone: This DNA translates differently at residues 12 and 18 from the TCRdb protein, which is that of a much larger clone; a read error is likely, and the protein shown is the DNA's own translation. V gene TRDV1 combines with J gene TRDJ1, with TRDD3 as a possible D gene (6 bases). Germline V gene data show CDR1 as TSWWSYY and CDR2 as QGS. Deletions cut 0 bases from V and 5 bases from J, with 37 bases between. This CDR3 comprises 23 residues. CDR3 nucleotides: TGTGCTCTTGGGGAACTAGGCTCTATGGTTGGACGCCACTCTCCCTGGGGACGGGATAAACTCATCTTT. Translation gives CALGELGSMVGRHSPWGRDKLIF.

This clone has more than one count but fewer than ten. Only one base separates this from a far larger clonotype, so it likely reflects a read error. At the DNA level, this CDR3 is encoded by other sequences in the same sample as well. The genes are TRDV1 and TRDJ1; 8 bases fit TRDD3. After removal of 0 bases from V and 6 bases from J, the junction contained 24 bases not matched to a gene. The CDR3 has 21 residues. The germline V gene encodes CDR1 TSWWSYY and CDR2 QGS. CDR3 in amino acids: CALGELCGCLGDIGRGHKLIF. CDR3 DNA: TGTGCTCTTGGGGAACTATGTGGGTGCCTGGGGGACATAGGGCGGGGGCATAAACTCATCTTT.

The V and J genes are TRDV3 and TRDJ1, with 9 bases matching TRDD3. The J gene was missing in TCRdb and was found by matching the end of the DNA to germline. The germline V gene has CDR1 TVYSNPD and CDR2 GDNSRS (reference sequence). The J segment lost 0 bases and the V segment lost 2 bases, leaving 22 bases of the junction unmatched. The CDR3 consists of 20 residues. This CDR3 reads CAFRRSLYWGTQLYTDKLIF. CDR3 sequence (DNA): TGTGCCTTTCGAAGGTCCCTTTACTGGGGGACCCAATTGTACACCGATAAACTCATCTTT.

This clone was detected many times. A read error likely explains why the TCRdb protein, taken from a much larger clone, differs from this DNA's translation at residue 12; the protein shown is translated from the DNA. The rearrangement joins TRDV1 to TRDJ2, with D tentatively TRDD3 (6 bases). TCRdb leaves out the J gene; it was filled in here by matching the DNA to germline. The CDR3 totals 23 residues. The V gene lost 3 bases and the J gene lost 0 bases, with 32 bases spanning the gap. CDR1 and CDR2 (germline): TSWWSYY, QGS. DNA of the CDR3: TGTGCTCTTGGGGATCCCCCGGAAGGTTGGGGGGTTGTGTCTATCCCTTTGACAGCACAACTCTTCTTT. It encodes CALGDPPEGWGVVSIPLTAQLFF.

On this clone itself: A far bigger clonotype differs at one base, so this is likely a read error. The chain links TRDV1 to TRDJ1; no reliable D call. Matching the DNA to germline supplied the J gene, which TCRdb does not give. Germline CDR1 and CDR2: TSWWSYY and QGS. CDR3 length equals 17 residues. Trimming took off 9 bases at V and 4 bases at J, with 27 bases between the two ends. CDR3 residues: CALPTRGHLSEGDKLIF. The CDR3 DNA follows: TGTGCTCTCCCAACCCGGGGCCACCTTTCCGAGGGCGATAAACTCATCTTT.

This clone was seen a handful of times. TCRdb's entry gives the protein of a much larger clone, which mismatches this DNA's translation at residue 12, likely from a read error; the protein reported here is translated from the DNA. The chain recombines TRDV1 with TRDJ1; 7 nucleotides line up with TRDD3. Germline CDR1 reads TSWWSYY; CDR2 reads QGS. Losses at the gene ends were 3 bases for V and 0 bases for J; bases not matched to a gene: 19. This CDR3 has 20 residues. CDR3 nucleotide sequence: TGTGCTCTTGGGGACCCAAGCTGGGGGCAACCCCCGGGGTACACCGATAAACTCATCTTT. Protein sequence: CALGDPSWGQPPGYTDKLIF.

Points on this clone: TCRdb assigns this DNA the protein of a much larger clone, which departs from its translation at residue 7; this likely reflects a read error, and the protein shown comes from translating the DNA. This chain links TRDV2 with TRDJ1; tentatively, D is TRDD2 (6 bases). In the absence of a J gene in TCRdb, the DNA was matched to germline to assign it here. This CDR3 region has 21 residues. With 3 bases removed from V and 4 bases from J, the gap between germline ends came to 35 bases. In germline, CDR1 is GEAIGNYY, CDR2 EKD. The CDR3 protein is CACDFRPPPTTKGTPNDKLIF. The CDR3 DNA is TGTGCCTGTGACTTTCGCCCTCCTCCTACTACTAAGGGTACGCCGAACGATAAACTCATCTTT.

This clone was found a few times. TCRdb lists the protein of a much larger clone for this DNA, which differs at residue 6, so this is likely a read error; the protein given here is translated from the DNA itself. The chain joins TRDV1 to TRDJ1; 10 nucleotides agree with TRDD3. TCRdb offers no J gene call, so here the DNA was matched to germline to obtain one. CDR1 and CDR2 from the germline V gene are TSWWSYY and QGS. The CDR3 totals 20 residues. V was clipped by 2 bases and J by 1 base; unmatched bases: 16. CDR3 residues: CALGEFFFLRGIRSTDKLIF. In DNA form, the CDR3 reads TGTGCTCTTGGGGAATTTTTCTTCCTACGGGGGATACGATCCACCGATAAACTCATCTTT.

This clone was counted many times. A far larger clone is one nucleotide away, so this likely arose from a read error. This chain joins TRDV1 and TRDJ2, with D possibly being TRDD2 or TRDD3 (5 bases each). The J gene is absent in TCRdb and was assigned here via DNA matching to germline. Germline loops: CDR1 TSWWSYY, CDR2 QGS. The CDR3 covers 15 residues. The CDR3 region is CALGVVGFPAGQLFF. The CDR3 region has the DNA TGTGCCCTTGGGGTCGTGGGGTTTCCTGCGGGACAACTCTTCTTT.

Comments on this clone: The protein recorded in TCRdb matches a much larger clone and deviates from this DNA's translation at residue 5, suggesting a read error; the protein here is obtained by translating the DNA. The rearrangement links TRDV1 to TRDJ1; D gene uncertain. Since TCRdb gives no J gene, matching the DNA to germline was used here to assign it. The CDR3 consists of 19 residues. Germline V CDR1 and CDR2: TSWWSYY, QGS. V dropped 6 bases and J dropped 0 bases, with 26 bases sitting between them. The CDR3 DNA is TGTGCTCTTGGTTGTCCCCTTGTCGGGACCAAACCTTACACCGATAAACTCATCTTT. It is translated as CALGCPLVGTKPYTDKLIF.

Concerning this clone: The TCRdb record carries a much larger clone's protein, which differs from this DNA's translation at residue 18; a read error is the likely cause, and the protein listed here is the DNA translation. This chain links TRDV1 with TRDJ1, with TRDD3 identical over 10 bases. V shed 3 bases and J 2 bases; nucleotides not matched to a gene: 33. CDR3 length: 25 amino acids. Per the germline V gene, CDR1 is TSWWSYY and CDR2 is QGS. CDR3 coding DNA: TGTGCTCTTGGGGACTCTCCTACAACGGAACCCCAACCCCGTACTGGGGGATCACCAACCGATAAACTCATCTTT. Its translation: CALGDSPTTEPQPRTGGSPTDKLIF.

The chain carries TRDV1 and TRDJ1; 10 nucleotides line up with TRDD3. TCRdb supplies no J gene; here it was assigned by aligning the nucleotide sequence to germline. The CDR3 length is 25 residues. Per the germline V gene, CDR1 is TSWWSYY and CDR2 is QGS. V lost 2 bases and J lost 0; bases outside the gene matches: 30. For the CDR3, the DNA is TGTGCTCTTGGGGAAGTTTGGAGGAGCCACGTACTGGGGGATTGGGGCCTTAAGTACACCGATAAACTCATCTTT. Translating gives CALGEVWRSHVLGDWGLKYTDKLIF.

This clone counts as medium-sized (0.01 to 0.1%). The same CDR3 arises from other DNA sequences in this sample as well. This chain links TRDV1 with TRDJ1, with TRDD2 identical over 9 bases. This CDR3 has 19 amino acids. The germline gives CDR1 TSWWSYY, CDR2 QGS. V shed 0 bases, J shed 1 base, and the junction held 12 bases outside the gene matches. The CDR3 nucleotides read TGTGCTCTTGGGGAACTCGCCTTCCTACCGCGGCCTCGCACCGATAAACTCATCTTT. Protein: CALGELAFLPRPRTDKLIF.

There are many counts of this clone. The protein that TCRdb holds for this DNA derives from a much larger clone and differs from the translated DNA at residue 13, which likely indicates a read error; the protein shown here is translated from the DNA. The CDR3 region is CALGVRTGGYVLRNTDKLIF. In nucleotides, the CDR3 is TGTGCTCTTGGGGTCAGGACTGGGGGATACGTACTCCGAAACACCGATAAACTCATCTTT. The chain combines TRDV1 with TRDJ1; 13 bases agree with TRDD3. This CDR3 has 20 residues. Per germline, CDR1 TSWWSYY and CDR2 QGS. Germline trimming cut 4 bases from V and 0 bases from J; bases unmatched to any gene: 14.

This clone was seen more than once but under ten times. TCRdb attributes to this sequence the protein of a much larger clone, which differs from the DNA translation at residue 6; a read error is likely, and the protein displayed is translated from the DNA. The chain couples TRDV1 to TRDJ1; 8 positions match TRDD3. The CDR3 covers 20 residues. V gave up 4 bases and J gave up 0 bases; unmatched junction bases: 19. CDR1 and CDR2 from the germline V gene are TSWWSYY and QGS. CDR3 coding DNA: TGTGCTCTTGGGGGGACTCTCCTCCCGGGATACGCCTCCTACACCGATAAACTCATCTTT. It specifies CALGGTLLPGYASYTDKLIF.

On this clone: A far larger clone lies a single base away; this is likely a read error. This sample includes further DNA sequences coding for the same CDR3. The chain carries TRDV1 and TRDJ1, with 10 bases that match TRDD3. No J segment appears in TCRdb, so it was assigned here by matching the sequence to germline. The CDR3 loop spans 21 amino acids. The J segment lost 8 bases and the V segment lost 2 bases, leaving 26 bases of the junction unmatched. Germline loops: CDR1 TSWWSYY, CDR2 QGS. This CDR3 is CALGEKRRCSGGYEGTYKLIF. CDR3 sequence (DNA): TGTGCTCTTGGGGAAAAACGGCGTTGTTCTGGGGGATATGAAGGAACTTACAAACTCATCTTT.

This clone was found a few times. The protein held in TCRdb is that of a much larger clone and does not match this DNA's translation at residue 6, likely because of a read error; the protein shown is translated from the DNA. J is TRDJ1 and V is TRDV1; 12 bases agree with TRDD3. TCRdb leaves out the J gene; it was filled in here by matching the DNA to germline. The CDR3 is 21 amino acids. Germline V gene sequence: CDR1 TSWWSYY, CDR2 QGS. V lost 5 bases, J lost 0 bases, and 19 bases stayed unmatched. CDR3 protein: CALGPTYPGGYAWSYTDKLIF. The CDR3, as DNA: TGTGCTCTTGGGCCAACTTACCCTGGGGGATACGCTTGGTCCTACACCGATAAACTCATCTTT.

This clone was recorded at least ten times. This likely traces to a read error, being one base from a far larger clone. Different DNA sequences within this sample yield the same CDR3. The chain recombines TRDV2 with TRDJ1; 13 bases match TRDD3. Trimming took 3 bases from V and 0 from J; bases not matched to a gene: 9. Looked up from germline, CDR1 is GEAIGNYY and CDR2 is EKD. The CDR3 runs to 18 residues. The CDR3 region is CACDPYWGIRLYTDKLIF. Written as DNA, the CDR3 is TGTGCCTGTGACCCCTACTGGGGGATACGTCTTTACACCGATAAACTCATCTTT.

As to this clone: TCRdb attributes to this sequence the protein of a much larger clone, which differs from the DNA translation at residue 15; a read error is likely, and the protein displayed is translated from the DNA. The chain couples TRDV1 to TRDJ1; 7 bases agree with TRDD3. No J segment appears in TCRdb, so it was assigned here by matching the sequence to germline. This CDR3 comprises 19 residues. CDR1 is TSWWSYY and CDR2 is QGS in the germline V gene. CDR3 sequence reads: CALGESTQYWGMYTNKLIF. DNA of the CDR3: TGTGCTCTTGGGGAATCTACGCAGTACTGGGGAATGTACACCAATAAACTCATCTTT.

Many counts were recorded for this clone. This probably arose from a read error, given a far larger clone one base away. Other DNA sequences of this sample code for an identical CDR3. The chain joins TRDV1 to TRDJ1, with 7 bases matching TRDD3. This CDR3 comprises 19 residues. Per germline, CDR1 TSWWSYY and CDR2 QGS. The CDR3 sequence is CALGEHKADWGARVDKLIF. CDR3 in DNA: TGTGCTCTCGGGGAACATAAGGCGGACTGGGGTGCTCGGGTCGATAAACTCATCTTT.

This clone was seen only a few times. A far larger clone is just one base off, so this is likely a read error. Other DNA sequences in the same sample also yield this CDR3. This rearrangement joins TRDV1 to TRDJ1; either TRDD2 or TRDD3 may fit D (5 bases each). CDR3 length equals 18 residues. Germline values: CDR1 TSWWSYY, CDR2 QGS. CDR3 sequence: CALGEELLLGPNTGKLIF. In DNA, the CDR3 is TGTGCCCTTGGGGAAGAGCTCCTCCTAGGTCCTAACACCGGTAAACTCATCTTT.

Regarding this clone: This likely traces to a read error, being one base from a far larger clone. The chain couples TRDV1 to TRDJ1; 8 nucleotides line up with TRDD3. TCRdb gives no J gene; it was assigned here by matching the DNA to germline. The CDR3 is made up of 19 amino acids. Per germline, CDR1 TSWWSYY and CDR2 QGS. The CDR3 sequence is CALAPDWVWGKNNTDKLIF. As DNA, the CDR3 is TGTGCTCTTGCCCCAGACTGGGTCTGGGGGAAAAATAACACTGATAAACTCATCTTT.

This clone was picked up a small number of times. A far larger clone lies a single base away; this is likely a read error. Other DNA sequences in the sample encode the same CDR3. The chain joins TRDV1 to TRDJ1, with 8 bases aligning to TRDD3. TCRdb does not report a J gene; here it was assigned by matching the DNA to germline references. V was clipped by 3 bases and J by 5 bases; unmatched bases: 20. CDR1 and CDR2 from the germline V gene are TSWWSYY and QGS. CDR3 length: 19 amino acids. The DNA for the CDR3 is TGTGCTCTTGGGGAGCTTTCCCCCACTACTGGGGGGTACGAGGATAAACTCATCTTT. This gives the protein CALGELSPTTGGYEDKLIF.

A few counts support this clone. A read error likely explains why the TCRdb protein, taken from a much larger clone, differs from this DNA's translation at residue 23; the protein shown is translated from the DNA. The V gene was identified as TRDV3, while no J gene was called; the table's D call, TRDD3, was not checked against the DNA. CDR3 size: 25 residues. CDR1 is TVYSNPD and CDR2 is GDNSRS in the germline V gene (reference sequence). CDR3 DNA sequence: TGTGCCTTTGCCGACCTTTCGTCCCCCCGATGGGGGATACGGACGATCTACGGATCTACCTATAAACCCATCTTT. Translating it yields CAFADLSSPRWGIRTIYGSTYKPIF.

As for this clone: The protein recorded in TCRdb matches a much larger clone and deviates from this DNA's translation at residue 11, suggesting a read error; the protein here is obtained by translating the DNA. This chain uses TRDV2 with TRDJ1, with a tentative D call TRDD3 (6 bases). Germline V CDR1 and CDR2: GEAIGNYY, EKD. CDR3 length: 17 residues. The V gene lost 0 bases and the J gene lost 0 bases, with 16 bases spanning the gap. The CDR3 DNA sequence: TGTGCCTGTGACACCCTTGGGGGGGGCATGCACACCGATAAACTCATCTTT. Residues: CACDTLGGGMHTDKLIF.

This clone occurred many times. V is TRDV1 and J is TRDJ1, with D perhaps given as TRDD2 or TRDD3 (6 bases each). The CDR3 totals 17 residues. From germline, CDR1 is TSWWSYY and CDR2 QGS. Trimming pared 0 bases from V and 8 bases from J, leaving 22 bases between. In DNA form, the CDR3 reads TGTGCTCTTGGGGAACTAAGTCCTACAGGGGGAACAGGGAAACTCATCTTT. The encoded protein is CALGELSPTGGTGKLIF.